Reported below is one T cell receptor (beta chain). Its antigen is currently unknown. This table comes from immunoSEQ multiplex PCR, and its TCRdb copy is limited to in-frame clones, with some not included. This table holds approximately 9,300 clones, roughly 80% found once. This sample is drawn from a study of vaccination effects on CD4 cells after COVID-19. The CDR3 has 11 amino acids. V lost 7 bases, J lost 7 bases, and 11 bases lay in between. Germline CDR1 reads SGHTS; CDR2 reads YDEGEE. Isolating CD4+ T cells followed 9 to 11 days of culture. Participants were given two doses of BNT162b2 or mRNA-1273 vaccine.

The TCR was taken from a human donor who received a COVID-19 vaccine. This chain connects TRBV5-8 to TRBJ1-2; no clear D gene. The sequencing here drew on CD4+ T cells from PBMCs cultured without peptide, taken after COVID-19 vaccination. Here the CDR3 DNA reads TGTGCCAGCGCCGTCTCCGGTGGCTACACCTTC. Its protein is CASAVSGGYTF. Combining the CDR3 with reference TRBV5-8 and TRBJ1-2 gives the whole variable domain EAGVTQSPTHLIKTRGQQATLRCSPISGHTSVYWYQQALGLGLQFLLWYDEGEERNRGNFPPRFSGRQFPNYSSELNVNALELEDSALYLCASAVSGGYTFGSGTRLTVV.